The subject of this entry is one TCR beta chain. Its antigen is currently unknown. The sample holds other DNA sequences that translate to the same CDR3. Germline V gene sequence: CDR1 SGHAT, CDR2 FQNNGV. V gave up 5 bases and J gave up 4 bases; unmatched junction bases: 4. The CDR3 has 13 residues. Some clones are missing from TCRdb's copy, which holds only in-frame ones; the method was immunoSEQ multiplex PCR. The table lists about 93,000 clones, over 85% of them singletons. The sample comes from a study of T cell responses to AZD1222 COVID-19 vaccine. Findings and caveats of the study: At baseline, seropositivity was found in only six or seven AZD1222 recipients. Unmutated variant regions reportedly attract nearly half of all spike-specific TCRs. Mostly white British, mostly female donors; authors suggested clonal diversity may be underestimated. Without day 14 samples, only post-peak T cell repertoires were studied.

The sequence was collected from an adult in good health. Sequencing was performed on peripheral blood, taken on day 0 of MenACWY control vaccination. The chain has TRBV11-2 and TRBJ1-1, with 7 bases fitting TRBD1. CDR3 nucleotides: TGTGCCAGCAGCCAGCAGGGGGGCACTGAAGCTTTCTTT. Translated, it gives CASSQQGGTEAFF.